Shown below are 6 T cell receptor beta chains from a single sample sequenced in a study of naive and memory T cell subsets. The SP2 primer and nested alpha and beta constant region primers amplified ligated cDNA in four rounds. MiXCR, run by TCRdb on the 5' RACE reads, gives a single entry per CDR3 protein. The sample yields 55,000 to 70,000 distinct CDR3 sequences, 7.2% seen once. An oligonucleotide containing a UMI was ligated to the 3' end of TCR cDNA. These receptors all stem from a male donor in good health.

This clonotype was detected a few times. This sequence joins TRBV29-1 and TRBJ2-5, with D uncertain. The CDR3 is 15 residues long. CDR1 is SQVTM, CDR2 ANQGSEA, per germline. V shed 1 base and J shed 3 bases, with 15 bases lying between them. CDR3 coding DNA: TGCAGCGTTGAAGGGAAGGAAGGGCAGGAAGAGACCCAGTACTTC. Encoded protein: CSVEGKEGQEETQYF.

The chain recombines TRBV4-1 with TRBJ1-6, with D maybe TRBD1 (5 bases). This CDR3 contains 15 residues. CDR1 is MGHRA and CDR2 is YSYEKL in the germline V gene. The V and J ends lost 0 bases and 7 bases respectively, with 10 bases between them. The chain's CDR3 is CASSQEAGQNSPLHF. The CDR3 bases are TGCGCCAGCAGCCAAGAAGCAGGGCAAAATTCACCCCTCCACTTT.

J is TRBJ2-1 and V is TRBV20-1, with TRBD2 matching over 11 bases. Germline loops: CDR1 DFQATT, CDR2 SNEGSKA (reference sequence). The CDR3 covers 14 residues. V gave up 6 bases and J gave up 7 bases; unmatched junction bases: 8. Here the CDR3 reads CSAKLAGGRNEQFF. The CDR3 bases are TGCAGTGCCAAATTAGCGGGGGGGAGAAATGAGCAGTTCTTC.

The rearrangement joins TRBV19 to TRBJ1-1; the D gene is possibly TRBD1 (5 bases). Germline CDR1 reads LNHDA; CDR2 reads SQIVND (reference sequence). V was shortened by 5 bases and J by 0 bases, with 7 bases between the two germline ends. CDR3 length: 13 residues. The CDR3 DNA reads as TGTGCCAGTAGTTGGGGGATGAACACTGAAGCTTTCTTT. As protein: CASSWGMNTEAFF.

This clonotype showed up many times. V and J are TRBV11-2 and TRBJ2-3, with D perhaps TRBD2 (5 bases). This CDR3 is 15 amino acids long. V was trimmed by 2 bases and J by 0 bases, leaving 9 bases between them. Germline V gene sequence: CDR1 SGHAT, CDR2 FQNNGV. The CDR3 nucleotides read TGTGCCAGCAGCTTACCGGGGTCGAGCACAGATACGCAGTATTTT. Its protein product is CASSLPGSSTDTQYF. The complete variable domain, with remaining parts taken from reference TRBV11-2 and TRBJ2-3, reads EAGVAQSPRYKIIEKRQSVAFWCNPISGHATLYWYQQILGQGPKLLIQFQNNGVVDDSQLPKDRFSAERLKGVDSTLKIQPAKLEDSAVYLCASSLPGSSTDTQYFGPGTRLTVL.

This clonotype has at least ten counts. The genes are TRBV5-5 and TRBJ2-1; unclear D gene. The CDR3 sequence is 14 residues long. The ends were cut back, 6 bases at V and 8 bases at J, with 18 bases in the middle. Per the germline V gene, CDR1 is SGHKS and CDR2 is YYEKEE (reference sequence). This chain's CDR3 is CASMIGPPVDEQFF. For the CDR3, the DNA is TGTGCCAGCATGATAGGGCCCCCGGTGGATGAGCAGTTCTTC.